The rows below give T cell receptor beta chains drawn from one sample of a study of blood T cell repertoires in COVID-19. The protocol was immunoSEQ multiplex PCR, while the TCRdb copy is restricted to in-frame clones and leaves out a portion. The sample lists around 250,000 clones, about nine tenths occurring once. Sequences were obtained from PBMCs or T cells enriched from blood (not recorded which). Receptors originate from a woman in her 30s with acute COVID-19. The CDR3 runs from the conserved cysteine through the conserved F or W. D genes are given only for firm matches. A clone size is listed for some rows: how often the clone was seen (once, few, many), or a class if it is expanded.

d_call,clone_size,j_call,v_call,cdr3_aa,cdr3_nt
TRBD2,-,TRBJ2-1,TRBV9,CASSVMTSGNNEQFF,TGTGCCAGCAGCGTAATGACTAGCGGGAACAATGAGCAGTTCTTC
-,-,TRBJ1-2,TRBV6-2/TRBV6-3,CASSSIAPLYF,TGTGCCAGCAGTTCGATCGCCCCCCTCTACTTC
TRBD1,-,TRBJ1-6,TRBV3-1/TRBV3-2,CASSHRDRANSPLHF,TGTGCCAGCAGCCACCGGGACAGGGCTAATTCACCCCTCCACTTT
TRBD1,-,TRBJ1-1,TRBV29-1,CSVGRQGDTEAFF,TGCAGCGTTGGACGACAGGGGGACACTGAAGCTTTCTTT
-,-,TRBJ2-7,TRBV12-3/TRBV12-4,CASSLGQSEQYF,TGTGCCAGCAGTTTAGGACAAAGCGAGCAGTACTTC
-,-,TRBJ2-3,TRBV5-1,CASSLQGYTDTQYF,TGCGCCAGCAGCTTACAGGGTTACACAGATACGCAGTATTTT
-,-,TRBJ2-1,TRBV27,CASSLSPGVSYNEQFF,TGTGCCAGCAGTTTATCTCCGGGTGTCTCCTACAATGAGCAGTTCTTC
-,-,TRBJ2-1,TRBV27,CASTLGGSYNEQFF,TGTGCCAGCACCTTAGGAGGCAGCTACAATGAGCAGTTCTTC
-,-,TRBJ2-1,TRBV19,CASSIQASNEQFF,TGTGCCAGTAGTATTCAGGCGAGCAATGAGCAGTTCTTC
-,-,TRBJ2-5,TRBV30,CASLGLGRTQYF,TGTGCCTCCCTAGGCCTGGGGAGGACCCAGTACTTC
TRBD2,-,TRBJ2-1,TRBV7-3,CASSLAQRSTSGRNNEQFF,TGTGCCAGCAGCTTAGCACAACGATCGACTAGCGGGAGAAACAATGAGCAGTTCTTC
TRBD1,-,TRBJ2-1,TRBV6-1,CASSRDRGNEQFF,TGTGCCAGCAGCCGGGACAGGGGTAATGAGCAGTTCTTC
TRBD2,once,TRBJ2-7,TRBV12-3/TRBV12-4,CASRLAGVYEQYF,TGTGCCAGCAGGCTAGCGGGAGTCTACGAGCAGTACTTC
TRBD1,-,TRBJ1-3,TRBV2,CASSPGQGVGNTIYF,TGTGCCAGCAGTCCGGGACAGGGGGTTGGAAACACCATATATTTT
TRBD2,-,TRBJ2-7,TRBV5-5,CASSAREGGPYEQYF,TGTGCCAGCAGCGCTCGCGAGGGAGGGCCCTACGAGCAGTACTTC
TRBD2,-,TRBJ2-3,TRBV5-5,CASSSGALAGPWDTQYF,TGTGCCAGCAGCTCAGGGGCACTAGCGGGACCCTGGGATACGCAGTATTTT
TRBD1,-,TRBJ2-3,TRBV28,CASRLTGRPDTQYF,TGTGCCAGCAGGCTGACAGGGAGACCAGATACGCAGTATTTT
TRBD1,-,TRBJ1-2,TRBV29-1,CSVEDLTGGNGYTF,TGCAGCGTTGAAGATTTAACAGGGGGGAATGGCTACACCTTC
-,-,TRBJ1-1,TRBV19,CASRDSDSEAFF,TGTGCCAGCCGAGACTCCGATTCTGAAGCTTTCTTT
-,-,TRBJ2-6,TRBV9,CASSKTGLAAGANVLTF,TGTGCCAGCAGCAAAACAGGGTTAGCTGCTGGGGCCAACGTCCTGACTTTC
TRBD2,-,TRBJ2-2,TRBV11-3,CASSPRGGLNTGELFF,TGTGCCAGCAGCCCCCGGGGGGGCCTCAACACCGGGGAGCTGTTTTTT
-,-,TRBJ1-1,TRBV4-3,CASSQGGFTEAFF,TGCGCCAGCAGCCAAGGAGGGTTCACTGAAGCTTTCTTT
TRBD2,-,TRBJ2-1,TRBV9,CASSVEGTSVHEQFF,TGTGCCAGCAGCGTAGAGGGGACTAGCGTACATGAGCAGTTCTTC
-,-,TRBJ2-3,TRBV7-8,CASSLVLAGRADTQYF,TGTGCCAGCAGCTTAGTTTTGGCGGGAAGGGCAGATACGCAGTATTTT
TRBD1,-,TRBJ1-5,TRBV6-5,CASSFRGREGPQHF,TGTGCCAGCAGTTTCAGGGGGCGCGAGGGGCCCCAGCATTTT
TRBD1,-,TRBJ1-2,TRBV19,CASSVVGQGNYGYTF,TGTGCCAGTAGTGTCGTAGGACAGGGGAACTATGGCTACACCTTC
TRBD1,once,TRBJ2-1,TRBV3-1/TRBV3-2,CASSPTGQGGEQFF,TGTGCCAGCAGCCCTACGGGACAGGGAGGTGAGCAGTTCTTC
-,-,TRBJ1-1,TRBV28,CASRHTGGTEAFF,TGTGCCAGCAGGCATACGGGGGGGACTGAAGCTTTCTTT
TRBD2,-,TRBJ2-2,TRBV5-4,CASSVTSANTGELFF,TGTGCCAGCAGCGTCACTAGCGCGAACACCGGGGAGCTGTTTTTT
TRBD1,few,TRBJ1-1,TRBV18,CASSPPIRGQVNTEAFF,TGTGCCAGCTCACCACCGATCAGGGGGCAGGTGAACACTGAAGCTTTCTTT
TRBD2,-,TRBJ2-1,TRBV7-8,CASSLAGGYEQFF,TGTGCCAGCAGTCTGGCGGGAGGCTATGAGCAGTTCTTC
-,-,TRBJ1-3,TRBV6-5,CASSYSYGNTIYF,TGTGCCAGCAGTTACTCGTATGGAAACACCATATATTTT
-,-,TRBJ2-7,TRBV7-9,CASSLDQGGYEQYF,TGTGCCAGCAGCTTAGATCAGGGGGGCTACGAGCAGTACTTC
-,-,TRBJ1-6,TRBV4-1,CASSLQTGSPLHF,TGCGCCAGCAGCCTTCAGACGGGTTCACCCCTCCACTTT
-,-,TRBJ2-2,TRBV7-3,CASSPRRASSIGELFF,TGTGCCAGCAGCCCCCGGAGGGCTAGCTCTATCGGGGAGCTGTTTTTT
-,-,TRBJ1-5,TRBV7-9,CASTGGSNQPQHF,TGTGCCAGCACCGGGGGGAGCAATCAGCCCCAGCATTTT
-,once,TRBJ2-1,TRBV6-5,CASSYSPSLGSEQFF,TGTGCCAGCAGTTACTCCCCTAGTCTAGGGAGTGAGCAGTTCTTC
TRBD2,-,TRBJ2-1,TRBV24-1,CATSDLGWEGNNEQFF,TGTGCCACCAGTGATTTGGGGTGGGAGGGGAATAATGAGCAGTTCTTC
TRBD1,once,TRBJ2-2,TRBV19,CASSYYRGRSDGELFF,TGTGCCAGTAGTTACTACAGGGGGCGAAGTGACGGGGAGCTGTTTTTT
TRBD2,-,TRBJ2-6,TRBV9,CASSPSPYLAGGISGANVLTF,TGTGCCAGCAGCCCTAGCCCCTATCTAGCGGGAGGCATCTCTGGGGCCAACGTCCTGACTTTC
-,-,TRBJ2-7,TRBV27,CASSLFGSSYEQYF,TGTGCCAGCAGTTTGTTCGGGAGCTCCTACGAGCAGTACTTC
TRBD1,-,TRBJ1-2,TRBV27,CASSSRQGDGYTF,TGTGCCAGCAGTTCCCGACAGGGTGATGGCTACACCTTC
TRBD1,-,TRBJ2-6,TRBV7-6,CASRDGTGAHSGANVLTF,TGTGCCAGCAGGGACGGGACAGGGGCGCACTCTGGGGCCAACGTCCTGACTTTC
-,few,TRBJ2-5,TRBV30,CASRGQQFVGQETQYF,TGTGCCTCCCGAGGGCAGCAGTTTGTGGGGCAAGAGACCCAGTACTTC
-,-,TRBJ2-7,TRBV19,CASTGTDRYEQYF,TGTGCCAGTACTGGCACAGACCGCTACGAGCAGTACTTC
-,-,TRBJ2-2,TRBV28,CASSFEQSMNTGELFF,TGTGCCAGCAGTTTTGAACAGAGCATGAACACCGGGGAGCTGTTTTTT
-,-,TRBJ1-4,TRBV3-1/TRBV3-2,CASSQGAGREKLFF,TGTGCCAGCAGCCAAGGGGCAGGGAGGGAAAAACTGTTTTTT
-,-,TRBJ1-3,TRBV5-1,CASRRNEGVDTIYF,TGCGCCAGCCGACGGAATGAGGGGGTGGACACCATATATTTT
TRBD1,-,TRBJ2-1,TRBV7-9,CASSRGQGAYNEQFF,TGTGCCAGCAGCCGTGGACAGGGGGCCTACAATGAGCAGTTCTTC
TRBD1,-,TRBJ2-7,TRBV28,CASSGGPGQGAYEQYF,TGTGCCAGCAGCGGGGGACCGGGACAGGGAGCCTACGAGCAGTACTTC
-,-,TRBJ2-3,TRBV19,CASSPLSPEGRDTQYF,TGTGCCAGTAGTCCCTTGTCTCCTGAGGGAAGAGATACGCAGTATTTT
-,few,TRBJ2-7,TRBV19,CASSMGQVYSYEQYF,TGTGCCAGTAGTATGGGCCAGGTGTACTCCTACGAGCAGTACTTC
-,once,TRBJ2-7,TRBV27,CASSSGLSYEQYF,TGTGCCAGCAGTTCTGGACTTTCCTACGAGCAGTACTTC
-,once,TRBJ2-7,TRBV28,CASSSNGQPSYEQYF,TGTGCCAGCAGTTCCAATGGACAGCCCTCCTACGAGCAGTACTTC
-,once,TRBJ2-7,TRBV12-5,CASGLDLHEQYF,TGTGCTAGTGGTTTGGATCTCCACGAGCAGTACTTC
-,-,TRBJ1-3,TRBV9,CASSVGPMGDSGNTIYF,TGTGCCAGCAGCGTAGGACCCATGGGCGACTCTGGAAACACCATATATTTT
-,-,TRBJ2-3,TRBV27,CASSLSVRDTQYF,TGTGCCAGCAGTTTAAGCGTCAGAGATACGCAGTATTTT
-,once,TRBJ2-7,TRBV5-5,CASSWSGGPGDEQYF,TGTGCCAGCAGCTGGAGCGGAGGGCCCGGGGACGAGCAGTACTTC
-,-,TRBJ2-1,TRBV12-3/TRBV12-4,CASSEVNEQFF,TGTGCCAGCAGTGAGGTCAATGAGCAGTTCTTC